The text below deals with one TCR beta chain. Deletions cut 2 bases from V and 9 bases from J, with 15 bases between. The CDR3 loop spans 15 amino acids. Germline V gene sequence: CDR1 SGHRS, CDR2 YFSETQ. Using a J-beta primer mix together with a sample-barcoded 5' primer, a second PCR was run for roughly 6 to 11 cycles. TCRdb re-called the 5' RACE reads with MiXCR, one entry per CDR3 protein. The repertoire has hundreds of thousands of distinct CDR3 sequences, about 61% of them found once; the top ten carry more than 25%. This entry comes from a study of blood T cells in healthy people across ages. This clonotype originated in a man aged 40-50 years in good health. The J gene is TRBJ1-6, the V gene TRBV5-1; TRBD1 might be the D (6 bases). Sequenced sample: blood. The CDR3 coding sequence is TGCGCCAGCAGCTTCGCGATTATAGGGGGTTCACCCCTCCACTTT. Encoded protein: CASSFAIIGGSPLHF.